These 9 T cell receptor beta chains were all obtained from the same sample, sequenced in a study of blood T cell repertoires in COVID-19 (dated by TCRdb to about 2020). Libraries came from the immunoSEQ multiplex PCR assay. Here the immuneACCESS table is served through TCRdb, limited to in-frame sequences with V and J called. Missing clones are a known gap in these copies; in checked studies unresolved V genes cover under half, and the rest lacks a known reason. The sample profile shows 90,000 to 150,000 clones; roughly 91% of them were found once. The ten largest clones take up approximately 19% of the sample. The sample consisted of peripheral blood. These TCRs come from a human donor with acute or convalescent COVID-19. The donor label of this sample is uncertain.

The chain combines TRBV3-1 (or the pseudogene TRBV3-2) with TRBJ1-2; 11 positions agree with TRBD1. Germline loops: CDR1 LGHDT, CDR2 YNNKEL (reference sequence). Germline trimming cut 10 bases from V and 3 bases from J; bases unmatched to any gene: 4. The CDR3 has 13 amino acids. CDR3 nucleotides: TGTGCCACCCGGGACAGGGGGGACTATGGCTACACCTTC. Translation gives CATRDRGDYGYTF.

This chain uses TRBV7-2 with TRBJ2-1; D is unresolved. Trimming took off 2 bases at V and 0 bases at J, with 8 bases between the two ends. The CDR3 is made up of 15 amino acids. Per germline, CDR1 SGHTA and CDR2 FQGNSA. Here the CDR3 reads CASSLLTSSYNEQFF. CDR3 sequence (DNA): TGTGCCAGCAGCTTACTCACCAGCTCCTACAATGAGCAGTTCTTC. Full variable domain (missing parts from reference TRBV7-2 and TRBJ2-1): GAGVSQSPSNKVTEKGKDVELRCDPISGHTALYWYRQSLGQGLEFLIYFQGNSAPDKSGLPSDRFSAERTGGSVSTLTIQRTQQEDSAVYLCASSLLTSSYNEQFFGPGTRLTVL.

The CDR3 bases are TGTGCCAGCAGTTTGTTGGAGGACTCACCCCTCCACTTT. Residues: CASSLLEDSPLHF. This sequence joins TRBV6-5 and TRBJ1-6; D ambiguous. V shed 4 bases and J shed 10 bases, with 11 bases lying between them. The CDR3 is made up of 13 amino acids. Germline assignment: CDR1 MNHEY and CDR2 SVGAGI.

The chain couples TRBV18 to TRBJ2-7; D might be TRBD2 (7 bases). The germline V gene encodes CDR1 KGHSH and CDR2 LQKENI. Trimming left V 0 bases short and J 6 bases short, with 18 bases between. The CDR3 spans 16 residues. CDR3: CASSPPPGAGDSEQYF. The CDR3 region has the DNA TGTGCCAGCTCACCACCCCCAGGGGCGGGAGACTCCGAGCAGTACTTC.

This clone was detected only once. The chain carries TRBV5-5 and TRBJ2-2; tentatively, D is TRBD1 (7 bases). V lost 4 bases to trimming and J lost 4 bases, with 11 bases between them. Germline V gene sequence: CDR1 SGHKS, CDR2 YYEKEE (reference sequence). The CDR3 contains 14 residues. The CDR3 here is CASSHRGGTGELFF. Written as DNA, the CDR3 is TGTGCCAGCAGCCACAGGGGAGGCACCGGGGAGCTGTTTTTT.

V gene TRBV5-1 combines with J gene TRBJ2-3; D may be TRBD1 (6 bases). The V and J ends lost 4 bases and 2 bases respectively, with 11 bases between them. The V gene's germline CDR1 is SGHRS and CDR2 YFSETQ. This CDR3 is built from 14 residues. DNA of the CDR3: TGCGCCAGCAGCCCAGGGGAAATCACAGATACGCAGTATTTT. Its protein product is CASSPGEITDTQYF.

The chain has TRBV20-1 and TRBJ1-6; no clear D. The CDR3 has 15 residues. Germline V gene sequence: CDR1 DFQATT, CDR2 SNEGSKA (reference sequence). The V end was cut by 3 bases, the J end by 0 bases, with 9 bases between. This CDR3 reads CSASQDSSYNSPLHF. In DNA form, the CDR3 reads TGCAGTGCTAGTCAGGATAGCTCCTATAATTCACCCCTCCACTTT.

The CDR3 nucleotides are TGTGCCAGCAGTCTCCCCGGGACTAGCGGTTACAATGAGCAGTTCTTC. This sequence encodes CASSLPGTSGYNEQFF. The gene calls are TRBV27 and TRBJ2-1; 11 bases match TRBD2. Germline V gives CDR1 MNHEY, CDR2 SMNVEV (reference sequence). This CDR3 has 16 residues. The trim removed 5 bases at V and 4 bases at J, leaving 7 bases unmatched.

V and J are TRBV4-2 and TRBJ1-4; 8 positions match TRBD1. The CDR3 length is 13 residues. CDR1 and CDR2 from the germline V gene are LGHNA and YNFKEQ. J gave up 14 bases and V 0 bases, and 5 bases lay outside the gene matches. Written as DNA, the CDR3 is TGTGCCAGCAGCCAAGATCTTCGGGACAGGCTGTTTTTT. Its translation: CASSQDLRDRLFF.